The sequence of this T cell receptor beta chain was determined in a study of blood T cell repertoires in COVID-19 (dated by TCRdb to between 2020 and 2021). Regarding the complete study: The collaborator samples originated in the United States, Italy and Spain and spanned the acute and convalescent phases of COVID-19. The prospective study material was composed of cDNA or gDNA derived from T cells, B-cell-depleted T cells, or PBMCs. Subjects who had been exposed to COVID-19, were actively infected with it, or had recovered from it provided the deeply sampled blood TCRbeta repertoires that made up the dataset. The repertoires were made available in a free public database intended to serve as a resource for research on the immune response to SARS-CoV-2. The samples were drawn from two sources: the first 160 participants of the ongoing ImmuneRACE study, and 950 to 1,500 subjects contributed by 6 global collaborators. A de-identified subject ID, COVID-19 status, age in years and sex were almost always included in the sample metadata. HLA class I and class II types, where available, came from metadata supplied by the sample provider rather than from assay-based typing. On the study overall, not on this receptor specifically: The amount of clinical and demographic metadata varied by source and participant and was provided uncurated.

Ends trimmed: V by 4 bases, J by 6 bases; bases unmatched to a gene: 9. CDR1 and CDR2, per the germline V gene (reference sequence), are GTSNPN and SVGIG. The CDR3, cysteine through phenylalanine, is 15 amino acids long. CDR3 DNA only is kept here, 45 bases in frame from base 1. Enrolling through a virtual design, the prospective study's participants ranged in age from roughly 18 to 95 years and lived across roughly 23 United States geographic areas. To assign participants to cohorts, the prospective study relied on clinical history that participants themselves reported in a screening survey and a study questionnaire. ImmuneRACE Cohort 3 recovered participants were defined by two consecutive negative NP/OP PCR tests, healthcare professional clearance, or symptom resolution. Each participant in the prospective study had whole blood, serum and a nasopharyngeal or oropharyngeal swab collected by mobile phlebotomists. Over an approximately 2-month period, participants in the prospective study had the option of providing additional blood draws and questionnaires. Prospective study blood samples were shipped either frozen or at room temperature before DNA extraction.

Comments on this clone: What this receptor recognizes is not known. The input lacks base qualities; no much larger clone sits a single base away.

TCRbeta CDR3 regions were amplified from genomic DNA using the immunoSEQ Assay, a bias-controlled multiplex PCR. The paper's data handling went like this. The number of nucleated cells in each sample was estimated by amplification of reference gene primers within the assay. Sequence reads were collapsed and filtered to measure the absolute abundance of every unique TCRbeta CDR3 rearrangement. Productive Simpson clonality was computed per sample as the square root of Simpson's diversity index over productive rearrangements. Imported from immuneACCESS, the table was reduced by TCRdb to in-frame sequences with V and J called. These copies leave out some clones; in studies compared against another copy, an unresolved V gene accounts for under half, and the cause of the remainder is not known. From that table come the V and J calls and clone size; the DNA was used to work out D and trimming. The sample yields around 130,000 clones; around 83% were counted once. Together, the top ten hold nearly 4% of the sample.

The sequenced sample was PBMCs or T cells enriched from blood (not recorded which). The sequence joins TRBV30 to TRBJ2-1, with 10 junctional bases fitting TRBD1. The sequence was obtained from a woman younger than 45 who had recovered from COVID-19. In nucleotide form, the sequence is TGTGCCTGGACCTTCGGGACAGGGGATGTCAATGAGCAGTTCTTC. Its product reads: CAWTFGTGDVNEQFF.